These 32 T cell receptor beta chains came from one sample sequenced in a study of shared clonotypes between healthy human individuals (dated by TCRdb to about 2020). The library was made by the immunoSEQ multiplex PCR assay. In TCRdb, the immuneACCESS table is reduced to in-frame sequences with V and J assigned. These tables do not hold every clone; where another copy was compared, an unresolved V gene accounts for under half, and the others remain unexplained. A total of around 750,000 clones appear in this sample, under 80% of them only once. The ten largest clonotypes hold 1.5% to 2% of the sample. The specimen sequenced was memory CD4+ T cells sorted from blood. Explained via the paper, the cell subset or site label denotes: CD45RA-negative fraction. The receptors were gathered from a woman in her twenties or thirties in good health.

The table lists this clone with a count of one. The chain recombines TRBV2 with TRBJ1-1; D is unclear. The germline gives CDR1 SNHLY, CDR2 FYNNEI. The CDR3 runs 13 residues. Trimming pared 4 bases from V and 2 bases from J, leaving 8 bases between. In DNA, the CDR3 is TGTGCCAGCAGTGTTAGGGTTAACACTGAAGCTTTCTTT. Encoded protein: CASSVRVNTEAFF.

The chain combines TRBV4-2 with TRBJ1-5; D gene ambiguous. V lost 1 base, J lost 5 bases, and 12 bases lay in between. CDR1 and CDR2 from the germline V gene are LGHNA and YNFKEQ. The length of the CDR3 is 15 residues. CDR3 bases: TGTGCCAGCAGCCAAGGAACTGGGCTCGATCAGCCCCAGCATTTT. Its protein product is CASSQGTGLDQPQHF.

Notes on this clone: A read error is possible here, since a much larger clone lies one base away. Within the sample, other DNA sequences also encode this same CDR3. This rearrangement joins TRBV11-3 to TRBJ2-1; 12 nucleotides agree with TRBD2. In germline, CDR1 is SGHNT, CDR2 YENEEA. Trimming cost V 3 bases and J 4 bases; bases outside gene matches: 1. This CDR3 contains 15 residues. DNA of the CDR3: TGTGCCAGCAGCTTGGGGACTAGCGGGTACAATGAGCAGTTCTTC. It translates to CASSLGTSGYNEQFF.

CDR3 sequence (DNA): TGCGCCAGCAGCTTGATGGGAGCTGGAAACACCATATATTTT. This sequence encodes CASSLMGAGNTIYF. This chain links TRBV5-1 with TRBJ1-3; D is undetermined. V lost 1 base, J lost 2 bases, and 7 bases lay in between. The CDR3 spans 14 residues. Germline V lookup: CDR1 SGHRS, CDR2 YFSETQ.

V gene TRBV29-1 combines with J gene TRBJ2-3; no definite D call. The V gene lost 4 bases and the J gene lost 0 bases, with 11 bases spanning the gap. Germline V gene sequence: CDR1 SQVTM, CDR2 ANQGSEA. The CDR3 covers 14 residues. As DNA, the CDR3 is TGCAGCGTTGGTCAGGCGACTAGCACAGATACGCAGTATTTT. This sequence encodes CSVGQATSTDTQYF.

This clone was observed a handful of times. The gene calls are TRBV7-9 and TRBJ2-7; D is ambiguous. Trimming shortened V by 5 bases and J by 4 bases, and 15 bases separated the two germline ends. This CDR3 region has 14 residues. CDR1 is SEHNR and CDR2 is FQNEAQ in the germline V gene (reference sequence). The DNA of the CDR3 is TGTGCCAGCAGCCCAGAGGTCCTACCTTACGAGCAGTACTTC. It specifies CASSPEVLPYEQYF. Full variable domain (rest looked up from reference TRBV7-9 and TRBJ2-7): DTGVSQNPRHKITKRGQNVTFRCDPISEHNRLYWYRQTLGQGPEFLTYFQNEAQLEKSRLLSDRFSAERPKGSFSTLEIQRTEQGDSAMYLCASSPEVLPYEQYFGPGTRLTVT.

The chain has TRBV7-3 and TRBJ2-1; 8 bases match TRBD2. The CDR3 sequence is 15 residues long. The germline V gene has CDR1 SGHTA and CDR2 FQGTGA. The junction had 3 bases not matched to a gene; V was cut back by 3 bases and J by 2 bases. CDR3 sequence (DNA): TGTGCCAGCAGCTTTATAGCGGGGCCCTACAATGAGCAGTTCTTC. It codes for CASSFIAGPYNEQFF.

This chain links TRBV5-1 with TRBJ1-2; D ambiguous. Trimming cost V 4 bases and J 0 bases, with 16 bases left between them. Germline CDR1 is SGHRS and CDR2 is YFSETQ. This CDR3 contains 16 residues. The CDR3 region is CASSRGVQRANYGYTF. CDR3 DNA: TGCGCCAGCAGCCGTGGGGTCCAGAGGGCTAACTATGGCTACACCTTC.

CDR3 loop: CASSLLGTGDEKLFF. The CDR3 nucleotides read TGTGCCAGCAGTTTATTGGGGACAGGGGATGAAAAACTGTTTTTT. The chain recombines TRBV28 with TRBJ1-4; 10 bases are shared with TRBD1. Germline V gene sequence: CDR1 MDHEN, CDR2 SYDVKM. The length of the CDR3 is 15 residues. V shed 1 base and J 6 bases; nucleotides not matched to a gene: 2.

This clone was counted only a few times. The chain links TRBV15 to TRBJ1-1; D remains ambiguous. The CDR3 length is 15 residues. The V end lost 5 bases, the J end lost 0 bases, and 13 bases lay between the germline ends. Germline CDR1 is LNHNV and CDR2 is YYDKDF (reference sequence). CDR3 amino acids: CATSPNYQLNTEAFF. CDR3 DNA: TGTGCCACCAGCCCTAACTATCAGTTGAACACTGAAGCTTTCTTT. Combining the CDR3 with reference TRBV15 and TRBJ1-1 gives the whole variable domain DAMVIQNPRYQVTQFGKPVTLSCSQTLNHNVMYWYQQKSSQAPKLLFHYYDKDFNNEADTPDNFQSRRPNTSFCFLDIRSPGLGDTAMYLCATSPNYQLNTEAFFGQGTRLTVV.

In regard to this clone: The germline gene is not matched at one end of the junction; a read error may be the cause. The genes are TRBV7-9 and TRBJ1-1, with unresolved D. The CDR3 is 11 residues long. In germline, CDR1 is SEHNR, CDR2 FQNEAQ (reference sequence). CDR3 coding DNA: TGTGCGAGCATCAGGTACACTGAAGCTTTCTTT. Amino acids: CASIRYTEAFF.

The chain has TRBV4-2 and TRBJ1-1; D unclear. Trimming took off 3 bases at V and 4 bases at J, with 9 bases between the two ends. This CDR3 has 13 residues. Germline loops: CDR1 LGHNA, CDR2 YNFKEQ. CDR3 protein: CASSQAESTEAFF. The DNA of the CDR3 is TGTGCCAGCAGCCAGGCAGAATCCACTGAAGCTTTCTTT.

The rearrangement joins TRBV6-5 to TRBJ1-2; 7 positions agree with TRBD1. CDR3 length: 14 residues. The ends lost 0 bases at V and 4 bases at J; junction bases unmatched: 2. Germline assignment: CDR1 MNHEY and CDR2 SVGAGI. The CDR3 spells CASSYSAGGYGYTF. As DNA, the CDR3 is TGTGCCAGCAGTTACTCGGCAGGGGGCTATGGCTACACCTTC.

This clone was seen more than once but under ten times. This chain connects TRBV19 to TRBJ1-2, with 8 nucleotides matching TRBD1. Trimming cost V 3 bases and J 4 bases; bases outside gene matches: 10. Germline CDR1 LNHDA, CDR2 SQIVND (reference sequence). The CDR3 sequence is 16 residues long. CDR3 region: CASSIGWTGRSYGYTF. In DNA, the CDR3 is TGTGCCAGTAGTATCGGGTGGACAGGGAGGTCCTATGGCTACACCTTC.

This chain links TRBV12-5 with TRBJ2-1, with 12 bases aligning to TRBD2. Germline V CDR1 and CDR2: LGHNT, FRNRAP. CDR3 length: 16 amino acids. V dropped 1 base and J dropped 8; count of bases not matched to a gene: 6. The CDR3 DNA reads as TGTGCTAGTGGTTTGGGACTAGCGGGAGTCAGGGATGAGCAGTTCTTC. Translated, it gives CASGLGLAGVRDEQFF.

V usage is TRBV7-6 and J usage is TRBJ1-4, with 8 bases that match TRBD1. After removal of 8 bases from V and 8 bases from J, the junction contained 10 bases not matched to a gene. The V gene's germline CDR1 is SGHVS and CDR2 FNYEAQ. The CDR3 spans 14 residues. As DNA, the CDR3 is TGTGCCAGCTCCAACGGACAGGGTCAAGAAAAACTGTTTTTT. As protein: CASSNGQGQEKLFF.

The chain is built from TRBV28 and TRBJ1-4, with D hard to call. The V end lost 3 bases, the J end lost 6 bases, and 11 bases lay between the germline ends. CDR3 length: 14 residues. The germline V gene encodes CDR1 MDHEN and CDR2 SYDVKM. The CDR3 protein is CASSFKGPDEKLFF. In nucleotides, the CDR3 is TGTGCCAGCAGTTTCAAGGGCCCCGATGAAAAACTGTTTTTT.

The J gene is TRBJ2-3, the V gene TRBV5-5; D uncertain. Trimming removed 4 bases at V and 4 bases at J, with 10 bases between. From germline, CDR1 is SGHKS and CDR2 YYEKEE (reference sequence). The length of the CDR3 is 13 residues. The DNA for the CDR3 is TGTGCCAGCAGCAATCTGGTGTCAGATACGCAGTATTTT. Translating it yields CASSNLVSDTQYF.

DNA for the CDR3: TGTGCCAGCAGTCCCCCGGGACAGGAATACAATGAGCAGTTCTTC. This translates into CASSPPGQEYNEQFF. V gene TRBV5-4 combines with J gene TRBJ2-1; 8 positions match TRBD1. Germline V gene data show CDR1 as SGHNT and CDR2 as YYREEE (reference sequence). J was trimmed by 4 bases and V by 5 bases; bases with no gene match: 8. The CDR3 extends over 15 amino acids.

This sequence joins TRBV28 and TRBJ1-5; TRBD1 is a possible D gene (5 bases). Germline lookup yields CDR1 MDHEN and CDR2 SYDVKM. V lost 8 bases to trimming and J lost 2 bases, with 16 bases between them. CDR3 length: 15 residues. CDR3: CASWGRVVRNQPQHF. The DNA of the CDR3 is TGTGCCAGCTGGGGCAGGGTAGTTCGCAATCAGCCCCAGCATTTT.

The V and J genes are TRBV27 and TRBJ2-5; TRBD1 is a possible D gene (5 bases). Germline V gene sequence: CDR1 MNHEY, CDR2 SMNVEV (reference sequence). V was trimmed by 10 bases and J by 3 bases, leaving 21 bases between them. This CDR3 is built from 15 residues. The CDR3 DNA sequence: TGTGCCACTAAAGGGCGCAGGGTGAGAGAAGAGACCCAGTACTTC. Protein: CATKGRRVREETQYF.

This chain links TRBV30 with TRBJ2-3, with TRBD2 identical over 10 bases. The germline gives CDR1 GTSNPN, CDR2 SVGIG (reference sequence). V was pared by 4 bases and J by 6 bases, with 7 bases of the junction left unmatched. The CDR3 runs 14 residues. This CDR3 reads CAWNPSGSADTQYF. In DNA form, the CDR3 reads TGTGCCTGGAATCCTAGCGGGAGCGCGGATACGCAGTATTTT.

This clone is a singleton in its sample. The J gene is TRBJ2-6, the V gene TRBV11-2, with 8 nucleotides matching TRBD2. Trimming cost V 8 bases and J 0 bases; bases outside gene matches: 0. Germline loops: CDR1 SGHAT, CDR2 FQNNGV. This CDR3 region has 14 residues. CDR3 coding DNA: TGTGCCAGCGCGGGGGGCTCTGGGGCCAACGTCCTGACTTTC. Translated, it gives CASAGGSGANVLTF.

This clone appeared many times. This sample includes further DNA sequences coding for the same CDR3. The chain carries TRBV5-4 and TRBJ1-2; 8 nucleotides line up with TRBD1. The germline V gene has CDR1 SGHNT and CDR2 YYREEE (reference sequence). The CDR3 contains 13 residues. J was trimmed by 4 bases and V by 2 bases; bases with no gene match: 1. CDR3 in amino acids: CASSLDRGYGYTF. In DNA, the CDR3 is TGTGCCAGCAGCTTAGACAGGGGCTATGGCTACACCTTC.

The CDR3 here is CAITPDTEYSPLHF. CDR3 nucleotides: TGTGCCATCACTCCAGACACGGAGTATTCACCCCTCCACTTT. The chain employs TRBV10-3 and TRBJ1-6; D remains unclear. The CDR3 totals 14 residues. V lost 7 bases and J lost 8, with 15 bases in between. Germline V gene lookup returns CDR1 ENHRY and CDR2 SYGVKD.

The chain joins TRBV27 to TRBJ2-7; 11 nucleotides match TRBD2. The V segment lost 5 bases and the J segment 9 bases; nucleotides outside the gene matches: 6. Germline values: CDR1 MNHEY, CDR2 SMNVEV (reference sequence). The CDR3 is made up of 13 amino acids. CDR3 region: CASSVAGGTGQYF. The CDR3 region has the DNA TGTGCCAGCAGTGTAGCGGGAGGGACCGGGCAGTACTTC.

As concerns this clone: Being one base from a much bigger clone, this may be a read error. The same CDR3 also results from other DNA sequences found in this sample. CDR3 amino acids: CASSPQETQYF. The CDR3 DNA is TGTGCCAGCTCACCTCAAGAGACCCAGTACTTC. The V and J genes are TRBV18 and TRBJ2-5; no definite D call. The CDR3 is 11 residues long. Germline values: CDR1 KGHSH, CDR2 LQKENI. V lost 3 bases to trimming and J lost 2 bases, with 1 base between them.

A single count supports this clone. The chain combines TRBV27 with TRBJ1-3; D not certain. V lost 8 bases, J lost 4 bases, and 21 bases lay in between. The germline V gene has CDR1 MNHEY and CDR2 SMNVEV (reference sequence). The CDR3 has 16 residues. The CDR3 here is CASRSERTGGGNTIYF. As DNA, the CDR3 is TGTGCCAGCCGCTCGGAGAGGACGGGAGGGGGAAACACCATATATTTT.

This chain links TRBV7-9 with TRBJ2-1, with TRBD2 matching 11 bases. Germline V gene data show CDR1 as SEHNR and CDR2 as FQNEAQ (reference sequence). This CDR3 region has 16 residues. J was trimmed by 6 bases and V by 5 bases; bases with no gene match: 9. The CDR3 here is CASSALLAGEINEQFF. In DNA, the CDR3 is TGTGCCAGCAGCGCTCTACTAGCGGGAGAAATCAATGAGCAGTTCTTC. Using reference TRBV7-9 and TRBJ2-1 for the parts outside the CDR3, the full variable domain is DTGVSQNPRHKITKRGQNVTFRCDPISEHNRLYWYRQTLGQGPEFLTYFQNEAQLEKSRLLSDRFSAERPKGSFSTLEIQRTEQGDSAMYLCASSALLAGEINEQFFGPGTRLTVL.

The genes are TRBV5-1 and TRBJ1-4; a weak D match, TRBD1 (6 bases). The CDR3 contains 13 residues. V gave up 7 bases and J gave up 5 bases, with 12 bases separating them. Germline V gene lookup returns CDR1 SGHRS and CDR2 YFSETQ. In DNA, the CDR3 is TGCGCCAGCCAAGACAGGAAAAATGAAAAACTGTTTTTT. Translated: CASQDRKNEKLFF.

The CDR3 DNA is TGTGCCACCAGCGGTGGAGGGCGTAGCTCTGGAAACACCATATATTTT. Amino acid sequence: CATSGGGRSSGNTIYF. The J gene is TRBJ1-3, the V gene TRBV15; D gene ambiguous. Germline V CDR1 and CDR2: LNHNV, YYDKDF (reference sequence). The CDR3 consists of 16 residues. V was clipped by 5 bases and J by 0 bases, with 14 bases between them.

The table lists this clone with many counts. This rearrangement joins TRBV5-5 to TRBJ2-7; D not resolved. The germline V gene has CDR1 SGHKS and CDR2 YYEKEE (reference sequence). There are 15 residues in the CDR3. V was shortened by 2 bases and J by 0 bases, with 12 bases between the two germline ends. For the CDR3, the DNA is TGTGCCAGCAGCTTTAGGACCGACCCCTCCTACGAGCAGTACTTC. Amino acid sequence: CASSFRTDPSYEQYF.